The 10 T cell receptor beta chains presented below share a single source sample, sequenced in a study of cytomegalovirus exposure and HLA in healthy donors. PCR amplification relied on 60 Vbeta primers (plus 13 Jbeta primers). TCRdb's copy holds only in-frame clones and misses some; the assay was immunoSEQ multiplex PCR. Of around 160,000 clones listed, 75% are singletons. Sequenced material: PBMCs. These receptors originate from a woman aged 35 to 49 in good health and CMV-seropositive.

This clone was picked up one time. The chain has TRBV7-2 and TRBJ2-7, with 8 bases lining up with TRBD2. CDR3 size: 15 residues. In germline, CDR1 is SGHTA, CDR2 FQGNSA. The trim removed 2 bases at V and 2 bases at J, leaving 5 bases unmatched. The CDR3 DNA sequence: TGTGCCAGCAGCTTAATTACGGGAGGGACCTACGAGCAGTACTTC. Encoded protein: CASSLITGGTYEQYF.

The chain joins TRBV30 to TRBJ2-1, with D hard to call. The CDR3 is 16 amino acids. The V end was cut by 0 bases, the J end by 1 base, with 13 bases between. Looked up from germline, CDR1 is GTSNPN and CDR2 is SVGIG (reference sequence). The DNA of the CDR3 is TGTGCCTGGAGTGTACGTGGAGCTTTATCCTACAATGAGCAGTTCTTC. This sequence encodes CAWSVRGALSYNEQFF. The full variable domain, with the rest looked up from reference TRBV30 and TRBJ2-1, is SQTIHQWPATLVQPVGSPLSLECTVEGTSNPNLYWYRQAAGRGLQLLFYSVGIGQISSEVPQNLSASRPQDRQFILSSKKLLLSDSGFYLCAWSVRGALSYNEQFFGPGTRLTVL.

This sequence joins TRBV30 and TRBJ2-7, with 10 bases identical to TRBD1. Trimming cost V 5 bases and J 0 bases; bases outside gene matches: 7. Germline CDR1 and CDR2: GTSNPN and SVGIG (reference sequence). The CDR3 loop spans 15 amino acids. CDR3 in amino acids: CAWELGQGNSYEQYF. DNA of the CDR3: TGTGCCTGGGAGCTGGGACAGGGGAACTCCTACGAGCAGTACTTC.

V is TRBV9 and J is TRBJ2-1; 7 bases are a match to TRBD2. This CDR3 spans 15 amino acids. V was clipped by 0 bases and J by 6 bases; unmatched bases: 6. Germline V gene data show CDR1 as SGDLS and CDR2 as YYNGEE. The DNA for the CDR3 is TGTGCCAGCAGCGTAGCTGTGACTAGCACCAATGAGCAGTTCTTC. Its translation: CASSVAVTSTNEQFF.

The CDR3 loop reads CASKLSGPGDEQFF. CDR3 DNA sequence: TGTGCCAGCAAACTTAGCGGTCCCGGGGATGAGCAGTTCTTC. This rearrangement joins TRBV27 to TRBJ2-1; a weak D match, TRBD2 (6 bases). Germline V gives CDR1 MNHEY, CDR2 SMNVEV (reference sequence). With 7 bases removed from V and 8 bases from J, the gap between germline ends came to 18 bases. There are 14 residues in the CDR3.

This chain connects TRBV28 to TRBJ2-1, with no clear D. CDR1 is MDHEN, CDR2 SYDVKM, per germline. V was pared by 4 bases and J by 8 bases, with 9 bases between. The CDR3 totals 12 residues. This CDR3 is CASSSTEYEQFF. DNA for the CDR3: TGTGCCAGCAGTTCTACAGAGTATGAGCAGTTCTTC.

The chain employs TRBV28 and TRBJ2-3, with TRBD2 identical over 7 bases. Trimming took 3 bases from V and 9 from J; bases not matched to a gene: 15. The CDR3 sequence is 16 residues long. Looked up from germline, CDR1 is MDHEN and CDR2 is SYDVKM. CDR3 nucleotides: TGTGCCAGCAGTTTGGGGGGGTCCCTAACTTTGACAACGCAGTATTTT. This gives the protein CASSLGGSLTLTTQYF.

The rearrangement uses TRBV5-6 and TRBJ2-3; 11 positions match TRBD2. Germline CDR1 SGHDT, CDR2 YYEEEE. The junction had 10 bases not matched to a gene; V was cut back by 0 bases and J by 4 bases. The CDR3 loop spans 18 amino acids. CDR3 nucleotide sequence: TGTGCCAGCAGCTTGGAATTTAGTAGCGGGAGGGCCCCAGATACGCAGTATTTT. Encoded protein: CASSLEFSSGRAPDTQYF.

CDR3 DNA sequence: TGTGCCAGCAGCGCCCGGACTAGCGCGAACAATGAGCAGTTCTTC. Amino acids: CASSARTSANNEQFF. The J gene is TRBJ2-1, the V gene TRBV7-8, with TRBD2 matching 9 bases. V lost 5 bases and J lost 5; bases outside the gene matches: 7. The germline V gene has CDR1 SGHVS and CDR2 FQNEAQ. The CDR3 totals 15 residues.

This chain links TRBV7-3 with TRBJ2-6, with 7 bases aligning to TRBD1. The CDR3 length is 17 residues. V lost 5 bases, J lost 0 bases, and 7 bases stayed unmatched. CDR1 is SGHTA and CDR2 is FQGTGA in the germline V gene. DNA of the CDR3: TGTGCCAGCAGCATAGCCGGGACAGCCTCTGGGGCCAACGTCCTGACTTTC. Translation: CASSIAGTASGANVLTF.